Listed below are T cell receptor beta chains from one sample, sequenced in a study of blood T cell repertoires in COVID-19. Libraries were prepared by immunoSEQ multiplex PCR; TCRdb keeps only in-frame clonotypes and omits some of them. The sample records about 200,000 clones, 85% being singletons. The specimen sequenced was PBMCs or T cells enriched from blood (not recorded which). The receptors stem from a man between 40 and 49 years old who had recovered from COVID-19. Each CDR3 is given with its conserved first and last residue. The order of the fields is D gene, J gene, V gene, clone size, CDR3 DNA, CDR3 protein. A D gene is named only where the DNA matches it firmly. Clone size appears in some rows only: once, few, many, or a class for an expanded clone.

d_call: TRBD2; j_call: TRBJ2-3; v_call: TRBV6-2/TRBV6-3; clone_size: .; cdr3_nt: TGTGCCAGCAGTTACCCTCTAGCGGGAGCGAAAGATACGCAGTATTTT; cdr3_aa: CASSYPLAGAKDTQYF
d_call: .; j_call: TRBJ2-1; v_call: TRBV10-3; clone_size: .; cdr3_nt: TGTGCCATCAGTGAGTTCGACAATGAGCAGTTCTTC; cdr3_aa: CAISEFDNEQFF
d_call: .; j_call: TRBJ2-7; v_call: TRBV7-9; clone_size: .; cdr3_nt: TGTGCCAGCAGCGTACCTATAGGAGGGAATTCCTACGAGCAGTACTTC; cdr3_aa: CASSVPIGGNSYEQYF
d_call: .; j_call: TRBJ2-7; v_call: TRBV11-2; clone_size: once; cdr3_nt: TGTGCCAGCAGCTTAGTCGGCGGGGCGTGGGACGAGCAGTACTTC; cdr3_aa: CASSLVGGAWDEQYF
d_call: TRBD1; j_call: TRBJ2-7; v_call: TRBV19; clone_size: .; cdr3_nt: TGTGCCAGTAGTTTCCACTCAGGGGGACGAGGTACCTACGAGCAGTACTTC; cdr3_aa: CASSFHSGGRGTYEQYF
d_call: TRBD2; j_call: TRBJ2-2; v_call: TRBV5-1; clone_size: .; cdr3_nt: TGCGCCAGCAGCTTTAGCGGGGACCCAAACACCGGGGAGCTGTTTTTT; cdr3_aa: CASSFSGDPNTGELFF
d_call: .; j_call: TRBJ2-2; v_call: TRBV2; clone_size: .; cdr3_nt: TGTGCCAGCAGATCAATGGGGACATCGAACACCGGGGAGCTGTTTTTT; cdr3_aa: CASRSMGTSNTGELFF
d_call: TRBD2; j_call: TRBJ2-1; v_call: TRBV6-5; clone_size: .; cdr3_nt: TGTGCCAGCAGCGCACCTGGACTAGCGGGGGAAGTAGAGTTCTTC; cdr3_aa: CASSAPGLAGEVEFF
d_call: .; j_call: TRBJ1-1; v_call: TRBV3-1/TRBV3-2; clone_size: .; cdr3_nt: TGTGCCAGCAGCCCCACCGCAGGGAACACTGAAGCTTTCTTT; cdr3_aa: CASSPTAGNTEAFF
d_call: TRBD1; j_call: TRBJ1-5; v_call: TRBV5-1; clone_size: .; cdr3_nt: TGCGCCAGCAGCCCGGGACAGGGAAATAGCAATCAGCCCCAGCATTTT; cdr3_aa: CASSPGQGNSNQPQHF
d_call: .; j_call: TRBJ2-7; v_call: TRBV29-1; clone_size: .; cdr3_nt: TGCAGCGTTGAGTCTTTGAGGGGACAAGCCTACGAGCAGTACTTC; cdr3_aa: CSVESLRGQAYEQYF
d_call: .; j_call: TRBJ2-1; v_call: TRBV10-1; clone_size: .; cdr3_nt: TGCGCCAGCAATAAGCGGCCCGACTCCTACAATGAGCAGTTCTTC; cdr3_aa: CASNKRPDSYNEQFF
d_call: TRBD1; j_call: TRBJ1-6; v_call: TRBV9; clone_size: .; cdr3_nt: TGTGCCAGCAGCGTAGGGGGACAGGTCAATTCACCCCTCCACTTT; cdr3_aa: CASSVGGQVNSPLHF
d_call: .; j_call: TRBJ2-3; v_call: TRBV5-1; clone_size: once; cdr3_nt: TGCGCCAGCAGCTTGGTGGGACACGACACAGATACGCAGTATTTT; cdr3_aa: CASSLVGHDTDTQYF
d_call: .; j_call: TRBJ1-5; v_call: TRBV9; clone_size: .; cdr3_nt: TGTGCCAGCAGCCACGGTGGGGCCCCAGAGCATTTT; cdr3_aa: CASSHGGAPEHF
d_call: .; j_call: TRBJ2-3; v_call: TRBV4-2; clone_size: .; cdr3_nt: TGTGCCAGCAGCCAATGGGAGGCCACAGATACGCAGTATTTT; cdr3_aa: CASSQWEATDTQYF
d_call: .; j_call: TRBJ2-7; v_call: TRBV7-9; clone_size: .; cdr3_nt: TGTGCCAGCAGCCCAGGACCCGTCGCGGGCGAGCAGTACTTC; cdr3_aa: CASSPGPVAGEQYF
d_call: .; j_call: TRBJ1-2; v_call: TRBV19; clone_size: .; cdr3_nt: TGTGCCAGTAGTCTGACGATCCGGGATCTTATTGCTGGCTACACCTTC; cdr3_aa: CASSLTIRDLIAGYTF
d_call: TRBD2; j_call: TRBJ2-5; v_call: TRBV5-4; clone_size: .; cdr3_nt: TGTGCCAGCAGCTTGAGGTTAGCGGGAGGGTCCAAGGGAATGGAGACCCAGTACTTC; cdr3_aa: CASSLRLAGGSKGMETQYF
d_call: .; j_call: TRBJ1-1; v_call: TRBV4-2; clone_size: .; cdr3_nt: TGTGCCAGCAGCCAAGTTGGGTATAGCGCTGAAGCTTTCTTT; cdr3_aa: CASSQVGYSAEAFF
d_call: TRBD1; j_call: TRBJ1-1; v_call: TRBV19; clone_size: .; cdr3_nt: TGTGCCAGTAGTACCGGGACAGGGGGTTACACTGAAGCTTTCTTT; cdr3_aa: CASSTGTGGYTEAFF